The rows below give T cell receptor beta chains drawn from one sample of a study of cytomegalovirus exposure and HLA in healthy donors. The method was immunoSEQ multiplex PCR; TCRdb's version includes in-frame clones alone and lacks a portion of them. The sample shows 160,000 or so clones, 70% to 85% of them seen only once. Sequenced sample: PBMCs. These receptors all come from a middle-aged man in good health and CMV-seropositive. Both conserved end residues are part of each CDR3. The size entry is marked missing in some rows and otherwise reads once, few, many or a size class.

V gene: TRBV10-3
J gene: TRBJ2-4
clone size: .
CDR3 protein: CAISEEQGTAKNIQYF

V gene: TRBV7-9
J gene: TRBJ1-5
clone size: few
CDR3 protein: CASSLSRDQPQHF

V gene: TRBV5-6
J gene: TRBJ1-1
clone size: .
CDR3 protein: CASSPNKIEAFF

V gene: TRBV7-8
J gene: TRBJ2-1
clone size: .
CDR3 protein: CASSPFSGGAGGEQFF

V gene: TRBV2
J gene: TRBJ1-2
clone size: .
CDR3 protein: CASNFEPGSGAYGYTF

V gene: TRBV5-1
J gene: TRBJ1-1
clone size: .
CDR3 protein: CASSLAGGQTNTEAFF

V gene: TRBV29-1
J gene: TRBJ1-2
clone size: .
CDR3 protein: CSVGTSWGYTF

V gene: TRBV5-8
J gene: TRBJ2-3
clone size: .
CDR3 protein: CASSLGRRPTSTDTQYF

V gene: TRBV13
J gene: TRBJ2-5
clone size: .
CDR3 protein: CASSLAGLQETQYF

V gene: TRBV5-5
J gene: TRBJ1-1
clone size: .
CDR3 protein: CASRWGTGTNTEAFF

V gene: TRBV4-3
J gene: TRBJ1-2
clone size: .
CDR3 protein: CASSQALTGDNYGYTF

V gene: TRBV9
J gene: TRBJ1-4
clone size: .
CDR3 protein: CASSAPAVQEKLFF

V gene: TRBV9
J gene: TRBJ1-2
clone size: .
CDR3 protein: CASSGAVEGYTF

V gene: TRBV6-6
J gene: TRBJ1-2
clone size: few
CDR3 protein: CASSPRGTGITYGYTF